Following are 18 T cell receptor beta chains from one sample sequenced in a study of T cells in localized non-small cell lung cancer. Using immunoSEQ multiplex PCR, the repertoire was profiled, and TCRdb retains in-frame clones only, with some absent. The sample consists of several thousand clones, roughly 23% of them appearing once. The sample in question was lung tumor tissue, obtained before any cancer treatment. Receptors were obtained from a man aged 35-69 years with stage III squamous cell lung carcinoma.

This clone has just a few counts. V is TRBV2 and J is TRBJ1-1, with 7 positions matching TRBD1. Germline V CDR1 and CDR2: SNHLY, FYNNEI. This CDR3 is 13 amino acids long. J was trimmed by 6 bases and V by 8 bases; bases with no gene match: 9. The CDR3 coding sequence is TGTGCCAGCGCCGAGCAGGGGGGGTCTGAAGCTTTCTTT. It yields the protein CASAEQGGSEAFF. The complete variable domain, with remaining parts taken from reference TRBV2 and TRBJ1-1, reads EPEVTQTPSHQVTQMGQEVILRCVPISNHLYFYWYRQILGQKVEFLVSFYNNEISEKSEIFDDQFSVERPDGSNFTLKIRSTKLEDSAMYFCASAEQGGSEAFFGQGTRLTVV.

The chain is built from TRBV6-8 and TRBJ1-2; 8 bases agree with TRBD1. Germline CDR1 and CDR2: MNHGY and SAAAGT. Unmatched junction bases numbered 13, after V lost 6 bases and J lost 4 bases. CDR3 length equals 16 residues. CDR3 sequence reads: CASRPGQGKRSYGYTF. As DNA, the CDR3 is TGTGCCAGCAGGCCCGGACAGGGTAAACGAAGCTATGGCTACACCTTC.

This clone was seen a few times. V is TRBV6-8 and J is TRBJ2-7, with 8 nucleotides matching TRBD1. Per germline, CDR1 MNHGY and CDR2 SAAAGT. This CDR3 contains 13 residues. With V trimmed by 10 bases and J by 3 bases, 8 bases remained unmatched. In DNA, the CDR3 is TGTGCCACCCGAGGACAGGGAAACTACGAGCAGTACTTC. It specifies CATRGQGNYEQYF.

This clone turned up a few times. CDR3 nucleotide sequence: TGTGCCAGCAGCTTTGGACAGCAATCCTACGAGCAGTACTTC. This codes for CASSFGQQSYEQYF. The chain employs TRBV11-3 and TRBJ2-7; the D gene is possibly TRBD1 (6 bases). With 3 bases removed from V and 1 base from J, the gap between germline ends came to 10 bases. The CDR3 loop spans 14 amino acids. Germline values: CDR1 SGHNT, CDR2 YENEEA.

By share, this clone counts as medium-sized. The chain employs TRBV11-3 and TRBJ1-5; TRBD1 aligns across 8 bases. This CDR3 contains 14 residues. CDR1 is SGHNT and CDR2 is YENEEA in the germline V gene. The ends lost 2 bases at V and 6 bases at J; junction bases unmatched: 3. CDR3 in amino acids: CASSLKDRVQPQHF. The CDR3 DNA reads as TGTGCCAGCAGCTTAAAGGACAGGGTTCAGCCCCAGCATTTT. The variable domain in full, completed from reference TRBV11-3 and TRBJ1-5, reads EAGVVQSPRYKIIEKKQPVAFWCNPISGHNTLYWYLQNLGQGPELLIRYENEEAVDDSQLPKDRFSAERLKGVDSTLKIQPAELGDSAVYLCASSLKDRVQPQHFGDGTRLSIL.

This clone was picked up a small number of times. The V and J genes are TRBV11-3 and TRBJ2-7; TRBD2 aligns across 9 bases. The V gene's germline CDR1 is SGHNT and CDR2 YENEEA. The junction had 11 bases not matched to a gene; V was cut back by 5 bases and J by 6 bases. The CDR3 is 15 amino acids. The CDR3 region is CASSPRGAGGSEQYF. DNA of the CDR3: TGTGCCAGCAGCCCTCGGGGAGCGGGGGGATCCGAGCAGTACTTC. The entire variable domain, with the rest obtained from reference TRBV11-3 and TRBJ2-7, is as follows: EAGVVQSPRYKIIEKKQPVAFWCNPISGHNTLYWYLQNLGQGPELLIRYENEEAVDDSQLPKDRFSAERLKGVDSTLKIQPAELGDSAVYLCASSPRGAGGSEQYFGPGTRLTVT.

This clone was recorded a few times. This sample also contains other DNA sequences that code for the same CDR3. This rearrangement joins TRBV9 to TRBJ1-3; D perhaps matches TRBD1 (5 bases). V was clipped by 0 bases and J by 4 bases, with 5 bases between them. This CDR3 spans 13 amino acids. From germline, CDR1 is SGDLS and CDR2 YYNGEE. The CDR3 nucleotides read TGTGCCAGCAGCGTAGAGGGGGGAAACACCATATATTTT. Its translation: CASSVEGGNTIYF. Variable domain in full (rest from reference TRBV9 and TRBJ1-3): DSGVTQTPKHLITATGQRVTLRCSPRSGDLSVYWYQQSLDQGLQFLIQYYNGEERAKGNILERFSAQQFPDLHSELNLSSLELGDSALYFCASSVEGGNTIYFGEGSWLTVV.

The CDR3 loop reads CASSPLAGGSSFSDTQYF. CDR3 sequence (DNA): TGTGCCAGCAGTCCGCTAGCGGGGGGTTCCTCATTCTCGGATACGCAGTATTTT. The chain couples TRBV28 to TRBJ2-3, with 11 bases that match TRBD2. Germline CDR1 reads MDHEN; CDR2 reads SYDVKM. There are 18 residues in the CDR3. V gave up 5 bases and J gave up 6 bases; unmatched junction bases: 16.

This clone was detected once. This chain links TRBV25-1 with TRBJ2-2; maybe TRBD1 (6 bases). CDR3 length: 15 amino acids. Between the trimmed V and J ends, which lost 5 bases and 7 bases, there was a span of 17 bases. Germline loops: CDR1 MGHDK, CDR2 SYGVNS. CDR3 region: CASSYSLGAVGELFF. CDR3 nucleotide sequence: TGTGCCAGCAGTTATTCATTGGGGGCCGTCGGGGAGCTGTTTTTT.

A single count supports this clone. This chain connects TRBV18 to TRBJ2-7; unclear D gene. With 4 bases removed from V and 5 bases from J, the gap between germline ends came to 9 bases. The CDR3 is 12 residues long. Looked up from germline, CDR1 is KGHSH and CDR2 is LQKENI. CDR3 coding DNA: TGTGCCAGCTCACAGAGCACCGACGAGCAGTACTTC. It yields the protein CASSQSTDEQYF. Full variable domain (missing parts from reference TRBV18 and TRBJ2-7): NAGVMQNPRHLVRRRGQEARLRCSPMKGHSHVYWYRQLPEEGLKFMVYLQKENIIDESGMPKERFSAEFPKEGPSILRIQQVVRGDSAAYFCASSQSTDEQYFGPGTRLTVT.

This rearrangement joins TRBV19 to TRBJ2-1; D remains ambiguous. CDR3 length: 12 residues. Trimming shortened V by 5 bases and J by 10 bases, and 12 bases separated the two germline ends. In germline, CDR1 is LNHDA, CDR2 SQIVND (reference sequence). The CDR3 nucleotides read TGTGCCAGTAGTTTTTTAGCTGGGGAGCAGTTCTTC. Its protein product is CASSFLAGEQFF.

The chain couples TRBV11-3 to TRBJ1-5; 9 nucleotides line up with TRBD1. The V segment lost 5 bases and the J segment 3 bases; nucleotides outside the gene matches: 2. The CDR3 loop spans 14 amino acids. CDR1 is SGHNT, CDR2 YENEEA, per germline. The CDR3 reads CASSRDRVNQPQHF. CDR3 sequence (DNA): TGTGCCAGCAGCCGGGACAGGGTCAATCAGCCCCAGCATTTT.

This clone was seen more than once but under ten times. This rearrangement joins TRBV28 to TRBJ2-7; 10 bases are a match to TRBD1. Germline CDR1 is MDHEN and CDR2 is SYDVKM. The CDR3 spans 16 residues. J lost 2 bases, V lost 5 bases, and 9 bases had no gene match. CDR3 sequence (DNA): TGTGCCAGCAGTATAATCGGGACAGGGGTCCCCTACGAGCAGTACTTC. This sequence encodes CASSIIGTGVPYEQYF.

This clone came up a few times. V gene TRBV7-2 combines with J gene TRBJ2-1; D ambiguous. CDR3 size: 13 residues. Trimming cost V 5 bases and J 12 bases, with 17 bases left between them. The germline gives CDR1 SGHTA, CDR2 FQGNSA. CDR3 protein: CASSLTDAPAQFF. For the CDR3, the DNA is TGTGCCAGCAGCCTCACGGACGCCCCCGCGCAGTTCTTC.

This clone occurred a few times. V gene TRBV9 combines with J gene TRBJ2-3; 8 nucleotides agree with TRBD2. This CDR3 region has 16 residues. Germline trimming cut 0 bases from V and 6 bases from J; bases unmatched to any gene: 9. CDR1 is SGDLS, CDR2 YYNGEE, per germline. CDR3 loop: CASSVAGAGGLDTQYF. DNA of the CDR3: TGTGCCAGCAGCGTAGCTGGGGCGGGGGGCCTGGATACGCAGTATTTT.

Here the CDR3 reads CSVVTSGRATYEQYF. CDR3 nucleotide sequence: TGCAGCGTTGTAACTAGCGGGAGGGCGACCTACGAGCAGTACTTC. The rearrangement uses TRBV29-1 and TRBJ2-7, with TRBD2 matching 13 bases. Per the germline V gene, CDR1 is SQVTM and CDR2 is ANQGSEA. The CDR3 covers 15 residues. V trimming: 4 bases; J trimming: 2 bases; junction bases outside the gene matches: 5.

This rearrangement joins TRBV6-8 to TRBJ1-4, with D perhaps matching TRBD1 (6 bases). Trimming pared 6 bases from V and 7 bases from J, leaving 12 bases between. The CDR3 spans 13 residues. CDR1 is MNHGY, CDR2 SAAAGT, per germline. The chain's CDR3 is CASRGGRVEKLFF. CDR3 sequence (DNA): TGTGCCAGCAGAGGGGGGCGAGTTGAAAAACTGTTTTTT.

This chain uses TRBV11-3 with TRBJ1-1; TRBD1 is a possible D gene (5 bases). Germline values: CDR1 SGHNT, CDR2 YENEEA. Trimming cost V 3 bases and J 8 bases, with 22 bases left between them. This CDR3 is 16 amino acids long. The CDR3, as DNA: TGTGCCAGCAGCTTGGGGGGGGAGCTTCCCCCAGGGGAAGCTTTCTTT. This translates into CASSLGGELPPGEAFF.